What follows describes a single T cell receptor (beta chain). These data belong to a study of a mutant IDH1 vaccine in newly diagnosed glioma. Study overall: Earlier treatment was radiotherapy, temozolomide, or both, with most getting both.

Time point reported: baseline, week 1 (first vaccination visit). Treatment given: pre-vaccination baseline after standard-of-care therapy. This CDR3 spans 14 amino acids. J was trimmed by 8 bases and V by 1 base; bases with no gene match: 7. Germline CDR1 MGHDK, CDR2 SYGVNS. The data were produced by immunoSEQ multiplex PCR, yet TCRdb's version contains in-frame clones alone and is incomplete. The sample has about 88,000 clones, around 79% seen once; the top ten hold roughly 5%. The rearrangement joins TRBV25-1 to TRBJ1-2; TRBD1 agrees at 7 bases. The sample here was PBMCs, taken from a glioma patient treated with radiotherapy, temozolomide or both. The sequence was collected from a middle-aged man with glioma. Some clones in this sample may be carry-over from other donors' samples. CDR3 in amino acids: CASSELGQGGGYTF. DNA for the CDR3: TGTGCCAGCAGTGAATTAGGGCAGGGGGGGGGCTACACCTTC.